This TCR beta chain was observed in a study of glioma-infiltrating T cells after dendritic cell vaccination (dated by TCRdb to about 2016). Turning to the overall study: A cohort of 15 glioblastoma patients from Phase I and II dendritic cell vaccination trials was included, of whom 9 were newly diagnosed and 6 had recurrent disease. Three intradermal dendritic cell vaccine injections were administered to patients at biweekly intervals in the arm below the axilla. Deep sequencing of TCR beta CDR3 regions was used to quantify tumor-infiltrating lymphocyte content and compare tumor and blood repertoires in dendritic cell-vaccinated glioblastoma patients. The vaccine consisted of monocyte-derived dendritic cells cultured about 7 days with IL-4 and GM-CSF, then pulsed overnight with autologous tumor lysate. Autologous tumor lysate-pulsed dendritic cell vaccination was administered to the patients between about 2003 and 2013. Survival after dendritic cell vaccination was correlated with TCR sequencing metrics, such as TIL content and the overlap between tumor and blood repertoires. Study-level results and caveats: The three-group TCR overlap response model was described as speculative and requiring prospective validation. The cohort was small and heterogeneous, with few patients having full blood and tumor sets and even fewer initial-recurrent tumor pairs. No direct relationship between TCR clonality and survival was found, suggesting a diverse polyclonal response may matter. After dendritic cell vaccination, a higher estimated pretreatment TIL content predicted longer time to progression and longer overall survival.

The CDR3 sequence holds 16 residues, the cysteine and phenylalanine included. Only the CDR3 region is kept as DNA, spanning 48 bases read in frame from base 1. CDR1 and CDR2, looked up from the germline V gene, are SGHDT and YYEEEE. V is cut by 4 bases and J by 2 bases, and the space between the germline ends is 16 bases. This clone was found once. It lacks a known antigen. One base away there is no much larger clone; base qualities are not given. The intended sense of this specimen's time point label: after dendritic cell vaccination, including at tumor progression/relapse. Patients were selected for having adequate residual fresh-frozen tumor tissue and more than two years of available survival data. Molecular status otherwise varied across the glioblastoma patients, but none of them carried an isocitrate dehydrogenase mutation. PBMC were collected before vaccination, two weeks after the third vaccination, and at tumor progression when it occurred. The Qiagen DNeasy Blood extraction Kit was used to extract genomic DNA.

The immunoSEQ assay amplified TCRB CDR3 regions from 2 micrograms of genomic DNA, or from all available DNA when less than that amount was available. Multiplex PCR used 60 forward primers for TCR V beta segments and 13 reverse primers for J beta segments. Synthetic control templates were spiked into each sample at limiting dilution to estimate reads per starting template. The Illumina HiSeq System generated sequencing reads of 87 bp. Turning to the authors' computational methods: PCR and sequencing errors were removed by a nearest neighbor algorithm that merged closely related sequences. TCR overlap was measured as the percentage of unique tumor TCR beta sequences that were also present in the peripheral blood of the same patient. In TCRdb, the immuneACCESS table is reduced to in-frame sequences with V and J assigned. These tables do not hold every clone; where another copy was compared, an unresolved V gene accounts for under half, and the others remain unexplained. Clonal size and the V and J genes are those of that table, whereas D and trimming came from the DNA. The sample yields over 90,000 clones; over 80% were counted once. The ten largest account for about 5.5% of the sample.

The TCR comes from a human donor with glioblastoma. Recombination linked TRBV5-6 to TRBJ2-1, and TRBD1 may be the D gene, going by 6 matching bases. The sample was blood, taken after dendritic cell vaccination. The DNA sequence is TGTGCCAGCAGCCATCTACAGGGCCCGACCTACAATGAGCAGTTCTTC. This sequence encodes CASSHLQGPTYNEQFF.